The 24 T cell receptor beta chains reported below all come from one sample, sequenced in a study of response to subunit inactivated influenza vaccine. TCRdb processed the RT-PCR reads anew with MiXCR; each CDR3 protein has one entry. The profile shows about 520,000 distinct CDR3 sequences, roughly 23% of them singletons. The sample here was CD4+ T cells sorted from PBMCs, taken more than 4 days after vaccination. These receptors were taken from a man aged 45-65 years who received an inactivated influenza vaccine.

This clonotype showed up just a few times. V usage is TRBV28 and J usage is TRBJ2-7, with TRBD1 matching over 8 bases. V dropped 5 bases and J dropped 3; count of bases not matched to a gene: 6. There are 14 residues in the CDR3. From germline, CDR1 is MDHEN and CDR2 SYDVKM. CDR3 amino acids: CASSADRVRYEQYF. The CDR3, as DNA: TGTGCCAGCAGTGCGGACAGGGTACGCTACGAGCAGTACTTC.

This rearrangement joins TRBV5-5 to TRBJ2-3; no clear D gene. Germline lookup yields CDR1 SGHKS and CDR2 YYEKEE (reference sequence). CDR3 length equals 14 residues. The V end lost 1 base, the J end lost 1 base, and 7 bases lay between the germline ends. As DNA, the CDR3 is TGTGCCAGCAGCTTGATTGTGGGCACAGATACGCAGTATTTT. Amino acid sequence: CASSLIVGTDTQYF.

The rearrangement uses TRBV20-1 and TRBJ2-7, with TRBD2 as a possible D gene (5 bases). In germline, CDR1 is DFQATT, CDR2 SNEGSKA (reference sequence). Trimming left V 4 bases short and J 4 bases short, with 17 bases between. This CDR3 contains 14 residues. CDR3 protein: CSANTRLAYYEQYF. The CDR3 DNA reads TGCAGTGCTAACACCCGGCTAGCCTATTACGAGCAGTACTTC.

A single count supports this clonotype. The V call is TRBV10-1, the J call TRBJ2-7; D remains ambiguous. The CDR3 is 14 amino acids. Trimming removed 4 bases at V and 0 bases at J, with 10 bases between. The germline CDR1 and CDR2 sequences are WNHNN and SYGVQD (reference sequence). The CDR3 here is CASSGGRYSYEQYF. For the CDR3, the DNA is TGCGCCAGCAGTGGAGGCAGATACTCCTACGAGCAGTACTTC.

This clonotype was observed many times. The rearrangement uses TRBV15 and TRBJ2-3, with a tentative D call TRBD2 (5 bases). Germline CDR1 LNHNV, CDR2 YYDKDF (reference sequence). V was shortened by 0 bases and J by 0 bases, with 13 bases between the two germline ends. The CDR3 totals 17 residues. CDR3 coding DNA: TGTGCCACCAGCAGAGACCCCGGGGTGCGGAGCACAGATACGCAGTATTTT. As protein: CATSRDPGVRSTDTQYF.

This clonotype has a handful of counts. The chain employs TRBV7-6 and TRBJ1-6; the match to TRBD1 covers 10 bases. CDR3 length: 15 residues. Germline V lookup: CDR1 SGHVS, CDR2 FNYEAQ. The junction had 10 bases not matched to a gene; V was cut back by 8 bases and J by 9 bases. In DNA, the CDR3 is TGTGCCAGCGGACGGGACAGGGGACGGTTTTCACCCCTCCACTTT. Translated, it gives CASGRDRGRFSPLHF.

In its sample, this clonotype was seen a few times. The rearrangement links TRBV20-1 to TRBJ1-5, with D perhaps matching TRBD1 (6 bases). The V end lost 6 bases, the J end lost 2 bases, and 11 bases lay between the germline ends. Germline CDR1 reads DFQATT; CDR2 reads SNEGSKA (reference sequence). CDR3 length equals 13 residues. The CDR3 loop is CSARTDGNQPQHF. In nucleotides, the CDR3 is TGCAGTGCAAGGACAGATGGCAATCAGCCCCAGCATTTT.

The genes are TRBV20-1 and TRBJ2-5; D may match TRBD1 or TRBD2 (6 bases each). This CDR3 has 12 residues. V shed 4 bases and J shed 5 bases, with 11 bases lying between them. Germline CDR1 DFQATT, CDR2 SNEGSKA (reference sequence). The CDR3 DNA reads as TGCAGTGCTAAGGAAGGGGGGGAGACCCAGTACTTC. Its protein product is CSAKEGGETQYF.

There are many counts of this clonotype. This chain joins TRBV20-1 and TRBJ2-5; 9 nucleotides match TRBD2. CDR3 length: 12 residues. With V trimmed by 5 bases and J by 9 bases, 7 bases remained unmatched. Per germline, CDR1 DFQATT and CDR2 SNEGSKA (reference sequence). The CDR3 protein is CSAGGTSSPQYF. The CDR3 DNA reads TGCAGTGCTGGAGGGACTAGCAGCCCCCAGTACTTC.

The chain links TRBV24-1 to TRBJ2-1, with D uncertain. Germline V gives CDR1 KGHDR, CDR2 SFDVKD. CDR3 length: 13 residues. Trimming cost V 1 base and J 7 bases, with 7 bases left between them. The CDR3 DNA sequence: TGTGCCACCAGTGATTTAGGGCGAAATGAGCAGTTCTTC. This encodes CATSDLGRNEQFF.

This clonotype has just a few counts. The chain is built from TRBV4-2 and TRBJ2-7; D tentatively reads TRBD1 or TRBD2 (5 bases each). The germline V gene has CDR1 LGHNA and CDR2 YNFKEQ. CDR3 length: 15 amino acids. The V end lost 0 bases, the J end lost 4 bases, and 13 bases lay between the germline ends. Here the CDR3 reads CASSQDLGVVYEQYF. The DNA of the CDR3 is TGTGCCAGCAGCCAAGACCTGGGGGTAGTGTACGAGCAGTACTTC.

This clonotype was recorded only once. The chain joins TRBV2 to TRBJ1-2; TRBD1 matches 9 bases. The germline gives CDR1 SNHLY, CDR2 FYNNEI. The CDR3 is made up of 16 amino acids. V lost 8 bases, J lost 3 bases, and 13 bases stayed unmatched. The CDR3 DNA reads as TGTGCCAGCGTGGCGGACAGGGGTTTCGTGGACTATGGCTACACCTTC. Its translation: CASVADRGFVDYGYTF.

The chain links TRBV15 to TRBJ2-3; the match to TRBD2 covers 7 bases. The germline V gene has CDR1 LNHNV and CDR2 YYDKDF (reference sequence). CDR3 length: 17 residues. V lost 4 bases and J lost 0; bases outside the gene matches: 10. CDR3 amino acids: CATSIYPAGTSTDTQYF. DNA of the CDR3: TGTGCCACCAGCATTTACCCAGCGGGGACTAGCACAGATACGCAGTATTTT.

The CDR3 spells CSAGLAGGFDEQFF. The CDR3 region has the DNA TGCAGTGCTGGACTAGCGGGGGGATTTGATGAGCAGTTCTTC. V and J are TRBV20-1 and TRBJ2-1; 14 bases fit TRBD2. The germline V gene encodes CDR1 DFQATT and CDR2 SNEGSKA (reference sequence). The CDR3 totals 14 residues. Trimming at V came to 5 bases and at J to 8 bases, leaving 5 bases not matched to a gene.

The chain carries TRBV10-3 and TRBJ2-3; 11 bases are shared with TRBD2. The V gene end was trimmed by 0 bases and the J gene end by 2 bases; junction bases not matched to a gene: 7. Germline CDR1 ENHRY, CDR2 SYGVKD. This CDR3 spans 18 amino acids. The DNA for the CDR3 is TGTGCCATCAGTGAGTCTGCTAGCGGGGGGTCATCCACAGATACGCAGTATTTT. Translating gives CAISESASGGSSTDTQYF.

This sequence joins TRBV7-2 and TRBJ2-1, with TRBD2 matching 7 bases. Germline CDR1 is SGHTA and CDR2 is FQGNSA. The CDR3 has 17 amino acids. J gave up 0 bases and V 3 bases, and 8 bases lay outside the gene matches. The CDR3 region has the DNA TGTGCCAGCAGCTTGGGCCGAGCGGGAAGCTCCTACAATGAGCAGTTCTTC. Translated, it gives CASSLGRAGSSYNEQFF.

In its sample, this clonotype was seen a few times. The chain combines TRBV4-1 with TRBJ2-2; 11 bases are a match to TRBD2. V gave up 4 bases and J gave up 0 bases; unmatched junction bases: 7. CDR3 length equals 18 residues. CDR1 is MGHRA and CDR2 is YSYEKL in the germline V gene. This CDR3 is CASSRPGLAVTNTGELFF. The CDR3 nucleotides read TGCGCCAGCAGCCGCCCGGGACTAGCGGTAACGAACACCGGGGAGCTGTTTTTT.

This clonotype showed up just a few times. The V call is TRBV3-1, the J call TRBJ2-5, with 7 bases matching TRBD2. The CDR3 totals 13 residues. Germline V gives CDR1 LGHDT, CDR2 YNNKEL (reference sequence). With 6 bases clipped from V and 3 bases from J, the junction kept 4 bases outside the gene matches. CDR3 nucleotide sequence: TGTGCCAGCAGGAACAGCGGGGAAGAGACCCAGTACTTC. This translates into CASRNSGEETQYF.

There are a few counts of this clonotype. The V gene is TRBV20-1, the J gene TRBJ2-5; D perhaps matches TRBD1 (6 bases). The germline gives CDR1 DFQATT, CDR2 SNEGSKA (reference sequence). Between the trimmed V and J ends, which lost 4 bases and 1 base, there was a span of 10 bases. The CDR3 has 13 amino acids. This chain's CDR3 is CSATRTVQETQYF. CDR3 sequence (DNA): TGCAGTGCTACCCGGACAGTCCAAGAGACCCAGTACTTC.

V gene TRBV21-1 combines with J gene TRBJ2-1; TRBD1 was called by the table and not checked on the DNA. TRBV21-1 is marked as a pseudogene. The CDR3 extends over 20 amino acids. DNA for the CDR3: TGTGCCAGCAGCAAAGGAAAAGAAGGAGACAGGTGGAATTCTTACAATGAGCAGTTCTTC. Its translation is CASSKGKEGDRWNSYNEQFF.

The chain couples TRBV20-1 to TRBJ2-1, with 12 bases identical to TRBD2. This CDR3 contains 15 residues. Germline CDR1 DFQATT, CDR2 SNEGSKA (reference sequence). The ends lost 6 bases at V and 3 bases at J; junction bases unmatched: 6. In DNA, the CDR3 is TGCAGTGCCTCTAGCGGGAGGGCCCTCTACAATGAGCAGTTCTTC. It specifies CSASSGRALYNEQFF.

This clonotype was seen repeatedly, ten times or more. The chain carries TRBV10-3 and TRBJ2-3; D is undetermined. CDR1 and CDR2 from the germline V gene are ENHRY and SYGVKD. This CDR3 has 13 residues. The V end lost 3 bases, the J end lost 3 bases, and 7 bases lay between the germline ends. The CDR3 nucleotides are TGTGCCATCAGTGAATCCAGGACAGATACGCAGTATTTT. Translated: CAISESRTDTQYF.

J is TRBJ2-5 and V is TRBV20-1; 7 nucleotides line up with TRBD2. Germline loops: CDR1 DFQATT, CDR2 SNEGSKA (reference sequence). Unmatched junction bases numbered 10, after V lost 5 bases and J lost 1 base. This CDR3 is 15 amino acids long. Here the CDR3 DNA reads TGCAGTGCTCGCAGCGGGACGCAATTCCAAGAGACCCAGTACTTC. It translates to CSARSGTQFQETQYF.

The V and J genes are TRBV20-1 and TRBJ1-2; possibly TRBD1 for D (6 bases). The CDR3 runs to 13 residues. V gave up 3 bases and J gave up 8 bases, with 16 bases separating them. CDR1 is DFQATT, CDR2 SNEGSKA, per germline (reference sequence). CDR3 loop: CSASPTGLGGYTF. The CDR3 coding sequence is TGCAGTGCTAGCCCCACAGGGCTGGGCGGCTACACCTTC.